The 16 T cell receptor beta chains below come from one sample, sequenced in a study of blood T cell repertoires in COVID-19. Assay used: immunoSEQ multiplex PCR; TCRdb lists only in-frame clones, some missing. The table includes about 210,000 clones, 84% detected once. The sequenced sample consisted of peripheral blood. Every receptor here comes from a woman of 80 years or more with COVID-19, enrolled during active disease.

The chain combines TRBV18 with TRBJ1-1; D is undetermined. Germline CDR1 KGHSH, CDR2 LQKENI. The CDR3 sequence is 13 residues long. V dropped 3 bases and J dropped 7 bases, with 12 bases sitting between them. The CDR3 here is CASSPTVEVEAFF. The DNA of the CDR3 is TGTGCCAGCTCACCCACCGTGGAGGTTGAAGCTTTCTTT.

The V and J genes are TRBV7-2 and TRBJ2-3; 8 bases agree with TRBD2. V trimming: 5 bases; J trimming: 4 bases; junction bases outside the gene matches: 5. Germline CDR1 is SGHTA and CDR2 is FQGNSA. The CDR3 has 14 amino acids. CDR3 residues: CASSQGLVSDTQYF. CDR3 in DNA: TGTGCCAGCAGCCAGGGACTAGTGTCAGATACGCAGTATTTT.

The V and J genes are TRBV25-1 and TRBJ1-2, with 8 positions matching TRBD1. The CDR3 runs to 18 residues. The V and J ends lost 10 bases and 1 base, in that order; junction bases with no gene match: 20. Per germline, CDR1 MGHDK and CDR2 SYGVNS. CDR3 amino acids: CATPYEEDRERCNYGYTF. CDR3 DNA sequence: TGTGCCACCCCATACGAGGAGGACAGGGAAAGGTGTAACTATGGCTACACCTTC.

This sequence joins TRBV6-5 and TRBJ1-1; TRBD1 might be the D (6 bases). Looked up from germline, CDR1 is MNHEY and CDR2 is SVGAGI. V was pared by 8 bases and J by 5 bases, with 15 bases between. There are 13 residues in the CDR3. CDR3 sequence (DNA): TGTGCCAGCGGTACAGGGTTCGGAACTGAAGCTTTCTTT. This gives the protein CASGTGFGTEAFF.

J is TRBJ2-3 and V is TRBV7-8; D perhaps matches TRBD2 (6 bases). Germline loops: CDR1 SGHVS, CDR2 FQNEAQ. The CDR3 has 14 residues. The V end lost 5 bases, the J end lost 6 bases, and 15 bases lay between the germline ends. Written as DNA, the CDR3 is TGTGCCAGCAGCCCCCGGGAGTCGCGGGATACGCAGTATTTT. Translating it yields CASSPRESRDTQYF.

The chain joins TRBV27 to TRBJ2-6; D possibly corresponds to TRBD1 (5 bases). Germline V gives CDR1 MNHEY, CDR2 SMNVEV (reference sequence). The CDR3 has 14 residues. Trimming cost V 9 bases and J 0 bases, with 9 bases left between them. The CDR3 coding sequence is TGTGCCAGTAAAGGGGCCTCTGGGGCCAACGTCCTGACTTTC. Its protein product is CASKGASGANVLTF. The complete variable domain, with remaining parts taken from reference TRBV27 and TRBJ2-6, reads EAQVTQNPRYLITVTGKKLTVTCSQNMNHEYMSWYRQDPGLGLRQIYYSMNVEVTDKGDVPEGYKVSRKEKRNFPLILESPSPNQTSLYFCASKGASGANVLTFGAGSRLTVL.

CDR3 in DNA: TGTGCCACCAGCCAGCGTCAGGGGGCCGGGGAGCTGTTTTTT. This encodes CATSQRQGAGELFF. The chain recombines TRBV15 with TRBJ2-2, with 7 positions matching TRBD1. J gave up 6 bases and V 5 bases, and 6 bases lay outside the gene matches. This CDR3 contains 14 residues. Germline V gene lookup returns CDR1 LNHNV and CDR2 YYDKDF (reference sequence).

The chain joins TRBV6-5 to TRBJ1-1, with a possible D match to TRBD1 (5 bases). The CDR3 is 15 residues long. The V gene lost 5 bases and the J gene lost 2 bases, with 15 bases spanning the gap. Germline V gene lookup returns CDR1 MNHEY and CDR2 SVGAGI. CDR3 region: CASSLQGRYNTEAFF. CDR3 nucleotides: TGTGCCAGCAGTCTTCAGGGAAGGTACAACACTGAAGCTTTCTTT.

The CDR3 spells CASSPTGGASREGYTF. CDR3 in DNA: TGTGCCAGCTCACCGACAGGGGGCGCCAGTCGCGAAGGCTACACCTTC. V is TRBV18 and J is TRBJ1-2; 10 nucleotides line up with TRBD1. There are 16 residues in the CDR3. CDR1 and CDR2 from the germline V gene are KGHSH and LQKENI. V dropped 3 bases and J dropped 8; count of bases not matched to a gene: 12.

CDR3 amino acids: CASSLGTGDSNQPQHF. Here the CDR3 DNA reads TGTGCCAGCAGCTTGGGGACGGGAGATAGCAATCAGCCCCAGCATTTT. V usage is TRBV7-9 and J usage is TRBJ1-5, with D perhaps matching TRBD1 (5 bases). Trimming pared 3 bases from V and 0 bases from J, leaving 12 bases between. From germline, CDR1 is SEHNR and CDR2 FQNEAQ (reference sequence). This CDR3 comprises 16 residues. The variable domain in full, completed from reference TRBV7-9 and TRBJ1-5, reads DTGVSQNPRHKITKRGQNVTFRCDPISEHNRLYWYRQTLGQGPEFLTYFQNEAQLEKSRLLSDRFSAERPKGSFSTLEIQRTEQGDSAMYLCASSLGTGDSNQPQHFGDGTRLSIL.

CDR3 nucleotides: TGTGCCATCAGTAACGCAGGGAGGACTATGTGGCAGTACTTC. Translated: CAISNAGRTMWQYF. This chain connects TRBV10-3 to TRBJ2-7, with a weak D call TRBD2 (6 bases). Trimming removed 5 bases from V and 9 bases from J, with 20 bases in between. Per the germline V gene, CDR1 is ENHRY and CDR2 is SYGVKD. The CDR3 loop spans 14 amino acids.

The gene calls are TRBV2 and TRBJ1-5, with D possibly being TRBD1 (6 bases). V lost 6 bases and J 1 base, leaving 10 bases between the germline ends. CDR1 is SNHLY and CDR2 is FYNNEI in the germline V gene. CDR3 length: 14 amino acids. For the CDR3, the DNA is TGTGCCAGCAGCATACAGGGAAGCAATCAGCCCCAGCATTTT. Protein sequence: CASSIQGSNQPQHF.

The chain is built from TRBV19 and TRBJ1-2; 9 bases line up with TRBD1. Looked up from germline, CDR1 is LNHDA and CDR2 is SQIVND (reference sequence). CDR3 length equals 14 residues. Losses at the gene ends were 6 bases for V and 4 bases for J; bases not matched to a gene: 6. The CDR3 nucleotides read TGTGCCAGTAGCCGGGACAGGGACCTCTATGGCTACACCTTC. Translating gives CASSRDRDLYGYTF. The complete variable domain, with remaining parts taken from reference TRBV19 and TRBJ1-2, reads DGGITQSPKYLFRKEGQNVTLSCEQNLNHDAMYWYRQDPGQGLRLIYYSQIVNDFQKGDIAEGYSVSREKKESFPLTVTSAQKNPTAFYLCASSRDRDLYGYTFGSGTRLTVV.

This rearrangement joins TRBV29-1 to TRBJ2-7; D is uncertain. Trimming cost V 6 bases and J 2 bases, with 8 bases left between them. This CDR3 comprises 11 residues. Germline values: CDR1 SQVTM, CDR2 ANQGSEA. CDR3 nucleotides: TGCAGCGTCAGGTGGACCTACGAGCAGTACTTC. Translated: CSVRWTYEQYF.

The gene calls are TRBV12-5 and TRBJ2-1; maybe TRBD2 (5 bases). CDR3 length equals 15 residues. Germline CDR1 is LGHNT and CDR2 is FRNRAP. V was shortened by 1 base and J by 5 bases, with 12 bases between the two germline ends. The CDR3 bases are TGTGCTAGTGGTTTGGGCCTCGGGGAAAACAATGAGCAGTTCTTC. It specifies CASGLGLGENNEQFF.

The chain couples TRBV28 to TRBJ2-1, with 10 bases aligning to TRBD2. V lost 10 bases, J lost 10 bases, and 10 bases stayed unmatched. The V gene's germline CDR1 is MDHEN and CDR2 SYDVKM. The CDR3 runs 13 residues. The CDR3 here is CATRTSGSPEQFF. CDR3 sequence (DNA): TGTGCCACTCGGACTAGCGGCAGCCCCGAGCAGTTCTTC.